The T cell receptor (beta chain) described here comes from a study of early T cells in non-severe SARS-CoV-2 infection. In the study overall: Investigators sequenced bulk RNA drawn from unsorted whole blood, and chains remained unpaired. Study-wide findings and caveats: Comparison of clonotypes with VDJdb favored anti-spike CD8 responses while missing private and CD4 specificities.

There are a few counts of this clonotype. What it recognizes is unknown. Tagging with unique molecular identifiers was applied to individual cDNA molecules. TCRdb re-called the 5' RACE reads through MiXCR, storing one row per CDR3 protein. The data hold about 48,000 distinct CDR3 sequences, with around 10% observed a single time. The CDR3 is 13 amino acids. Trimming stripped 1 base from V and 4 bases from J, with 11 bases between. Germline CDR1 SQVTM, CDR2 ANQGSEA. V usage is TRBV29-1 and J usage is TRBJ2-7; weak D call: TRBD2 (5 bases). This sequence was found in an adult who was a healthcare worker with PCR-confirmed SARS-CoV-2 infection or an uninfected control (not recorded which). The specimen sequenced was whole blood. In DNA, the CDR3 is TGCAGCGTTGAAGGAGGGAAACGTTACGAGCAGTACTTC. Translated: CSVEGGKRYEQYF.